Following are 14 T cell receptor beta chains from one sample sequenced in a study of blood T cell repertoires in COVID-19. This table comes from immunoSEQ multiplex PCR, and its TCRdb copy is limited to in-frame clones, with some not included. The data hold about 150,000 clones, with around 84% observed a single time. The sequencing sample was made of peripheral blood. These receptors originate from a man aged 45-60 years with active or convalescent COVID-19.

CDR3 protein: CATSLSYNSPLHF. For the CDR3, the DNA is TGTGCCACCAGTCTATCCTATAATTCACCCCTCCACTTT. V gene TRBV15 combines with J gene TRBJ1-6; D gene unclear. This CDR3 has 13 amino acids. Trimming took 6 bases from V and 1 from J, leaving 4 bases between them. Germline-derived CDR1 and CDR2 are LNHNV and YYDKDF (reference sequence).

The chain links TRBV7-8 to TRBJ2-3; 12 bases are a match to TRBD1. This CDR3 region has 18 residues. Germline loops: CDR1 SGHVS, CDR2 FQNEAQ. Trimming cost V 9 bases and J 4 bases; bases outside gene matches: 17. CDR3 loop: CASHTEYRDRGRADTQYF. CDR3 coding DNA: TGTGCCAGTCACACTGAGTACCGGGACAGGGGGCGCGCAGATACGCAGTATTTT. The variable domain in full, completed from reference TRBV7-8 and TRBJ2-3, reads GAGVSQSPRYKVAKRGQDVALRCDPISGHVSLFWYQQALGQGPEFLTYFQNEAQLDKSGLPSDRFFAERPEGSVSTLKIQRTQQEDSAVYLCASHTEYRDRGRADTQYFGPGTRLTVL.

The chain links TRBV15 to TRBJ2-7; TRBD2 aligns across 7 bases. This CDR3 is 16 amino acids long. V was clipped by 3 bases and J by 5 bases; unmatched bases: 13. CDR1 LNHNV and CDR2 YYDKDF come from the germline V gene (reference sequence). The DNA of the CDR3 is TGTGCCACCAGCAGGGGAGCAAAGGGACTATCGAACGAGCAGTACTTC. Its protein product is CATSRGAKGLSNEQYF. The full variable domain, completed using reference TRBV15 and TRBJ2-7, is DAMVIQNPRYQVTQFGKPVTLSCSQTLNHNVMYWYQQKSSQAPKLLFHYYDKDFNNEADTPDNFQSRRPNTSFCFLDIRSPGLGDTAMYLCATSRGAKGLSNEQYFGPGTRLTVT.

This sequence joins TRBV9 and TRBJ2-5; the D is unclear. The CDR3 runs to 15 residues. Germline-derived CDR1 and CDR2 are SGDLS and YYNGEE. Trimming left V 2 bases short and J 5 bases short, with 16 bases between. In DNA form, the CDR3 reads TGTGCCAGCAGCGTTGGTATAGCTTCAAGGGAGACCCAGTACTTC. Its protein is CASSVGIASRETQYF.

This clone was detected once. The rearrangement links TRBV7-9 to TRBJ2-3; 8 bases match TRBD2. Germline CDR1 is SEHNR and CDR2 is FQNEAQ (reference sequence). Trimming took 2 bases from V and 2 from J; bases not matched to a gene: 3. This CDR3 has 15 amino acids. The DNA for the CDR3 is TGTGCCAGCAGCTTATCTAGCGGGCCCACAGATACGCAGTATTTT. This codes for CASSLSSGPTDTQYF.

Here the CDR3 reads CASSLDGSGNQPQHF. Written as DNA, the CDR3 is TGCGCCAGCAGCCTAGATGGGTCGGGCAATCAGCCCCAGCATTTT. The chain joins TRBV5-1 to TRBJ1-5; the D is unclear. Germline values: CDR1 SGHRS, CDR2 YFSETQ. V shed 4 bases and J shed 2 bases, with 13 bases lying between them. This CDR3 contains 15 residues.

Worth noting for this clone: Mismatch with germline at one junction end may stem from a read error. The chain links TRBV7-2 to TRBJ1-4; TRBD1 agrees at 8 bases. The germline V gene has CDR1 SGHTA and CDR2 FQGNSA. CDR3 length: 14 residues. This CDR3 reads CASSLDRGNEKLFF. The CDR3 DNA is TGTGCCAGCAGTTTAGACAGGGGAAATGAAAAACTGTTTTTT.

This clone was picked up one time. V usage is TRBV5-1 and J usage is TRBJ2-1, with D unresolved. The CDR3 runs 15 residues. V was trimmed by 4 bases and J by 0 bases, leaving 11 bases between them. Looked up from germline, CDR1 is SGHRS and CDR2 is YFSETQ. The CDR3 is CASSTVMSSYNEQFF. Here the CDR3 DNA reads TGCGCCAGCAGCACGGTCATGAGCTCCTACAATGAGCAGTTCTTC.

Only a few counts were recorded for this clone. The gene calls are TRBV4-3 and TRBJ2-2; D ambiguous. CDR3 length equals 13 residues. V was shortened by 4 bases and J by 7 bases, with 10 bases between the two germline ends. Germline values: CDR1 LGHNA, CDR2 YSLEER. In nucleotides, the CDR3 is TGCGCCAGCAGCCGAAACCAGGACGGGGAGCTGTTTTTT. Its translation is CASSRNQDGELFF.

The chain recombines TRBV7-2 with TRBJ1-6; TRBD1 agrees at 7 bases. This CDR3 contains 14 residues. Per the germline V gene, CDR1 is SGHTA and CDR2 is FQGNSA. V was clipped by 5 bases and J by 13 bases; unmatched bases: 11. CDR3 bases: TGTGCCAGCAGCCCAGAGACAGGGCCGCGGCCCCTCCACTTT. Amino acids: CASSPETGPRPLHF.

This rearrangement joins TRBV7-9 to TRBJ1-2, with TRBD1 as a possible D gene (6 bases). The CDR3 runs 15 residues. V was trimmed by 2 bases and J by 6 bases, leaving 16 bases between them. CDR1 is SEHNR, CDR2 FQNEAQ, per germline (reference sequence). The CDR3 is CASSLSYRALDGYTF. DNA for the CDR3: TGTGCCAGCAGCTTATCCTACAGGGCGTTAGATGGCTACACCTTC.

This chain connects TRBV6-5 to TRBJ2-3; 7 bases line up with TRBD1. Trimming at V came to 6 bases and at J to 2 bases, leaving 5 bases not matched to a gene. Germline lookup yields CDR1 MNHEY and CDR2 SVGAGI. This CDR3 contains 14 residues. CDR3 nucleotide sequence: TGTGCCAGCAGGGCGACAGGGTACACAGATACGCAGTATTTT. Its translation is CASRATGYTDTQYF.

The chain carries TRBV19 and TRBJ1-1; no clear D. V lost 3 bases and J lost 5, with 10 bases in between. The germline V gene has CDR1 LNHDA and CDR2 SQIVND (reference sequence). The CDR3 length is 13 residues. CDR3 amino acids: CASSMPPRTEAFF. The CDR3 DNA is TGTGCCAGTAGTATGCCCCCGAGGACTGAAGCTTTCTTT.

The chain joins TRBV5-1 to TRBJ1-2; 7 positions match TRBD1. With 0 bases clipped from V and 4 bases from J, the junction kept 6 bases outside the gene matches. The CDR3 is 15 residues long. The V gene's germline CDR1 is SGHRS and CDR2 YFSETQ. Written as DNA, the CDR3 is TGCGCCAGCAGCTTGGCCGGGGGACAGCTCTATGGCTACACCTTC. This gives the protein CASSLAGGQLYGYTF.